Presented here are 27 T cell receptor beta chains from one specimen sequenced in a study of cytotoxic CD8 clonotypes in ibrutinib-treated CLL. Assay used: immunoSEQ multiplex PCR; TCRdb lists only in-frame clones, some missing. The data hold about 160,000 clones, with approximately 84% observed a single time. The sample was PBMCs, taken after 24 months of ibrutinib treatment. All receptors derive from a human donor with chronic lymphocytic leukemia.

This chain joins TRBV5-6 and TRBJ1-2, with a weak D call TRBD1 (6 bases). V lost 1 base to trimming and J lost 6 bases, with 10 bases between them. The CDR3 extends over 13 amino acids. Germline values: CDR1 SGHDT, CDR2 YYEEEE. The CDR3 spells CASSLRGSHGYTF. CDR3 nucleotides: TGTGCCAGCAGCTTGAGGGGGAGCCATGGCTACACCTTC.

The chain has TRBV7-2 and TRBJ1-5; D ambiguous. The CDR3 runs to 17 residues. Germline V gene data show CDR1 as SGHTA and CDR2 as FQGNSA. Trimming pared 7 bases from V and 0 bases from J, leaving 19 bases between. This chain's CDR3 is CASTRGPAVYSNQPQHF. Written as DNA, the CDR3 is TGTGCCAGCACCCGAGGCCCGGCGGTATATAGCAATCAGCCCCAGCATTTT.

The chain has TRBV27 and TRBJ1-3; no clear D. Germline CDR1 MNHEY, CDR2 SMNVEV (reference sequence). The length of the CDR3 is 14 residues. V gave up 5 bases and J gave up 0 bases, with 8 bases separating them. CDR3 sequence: CASSPRYSGNTIYF. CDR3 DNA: TGTGCCAGCAGTCCCAGATACTCTGGAAACACCATATATTTT.

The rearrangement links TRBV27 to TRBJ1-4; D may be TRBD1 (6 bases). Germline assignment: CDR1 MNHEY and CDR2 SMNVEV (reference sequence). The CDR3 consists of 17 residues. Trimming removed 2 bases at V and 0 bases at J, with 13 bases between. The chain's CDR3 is CASSLLRDKATNEKLFF. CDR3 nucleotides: TGTGCCAGCAGTTTACTCCGGGACAAAGCAACTAATGAAAAACTGTTTTTT.

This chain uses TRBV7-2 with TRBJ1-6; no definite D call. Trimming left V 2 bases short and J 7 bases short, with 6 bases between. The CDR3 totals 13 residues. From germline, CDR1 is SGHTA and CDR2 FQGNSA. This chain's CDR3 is CASSLIQNSPLHF. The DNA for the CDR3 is TGTGCCAGCAGCTTAATCCAGAATTCACCCCTCCACTTT.

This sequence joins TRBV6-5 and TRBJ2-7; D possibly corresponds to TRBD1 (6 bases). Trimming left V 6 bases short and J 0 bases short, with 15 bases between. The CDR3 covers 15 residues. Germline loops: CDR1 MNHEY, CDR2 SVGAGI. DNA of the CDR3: TGTGCCAGCAGCGCAGGGGCGTTGAGCTCCTACGAGCAGTACTTC. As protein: CASSAGALSSYEQYF.

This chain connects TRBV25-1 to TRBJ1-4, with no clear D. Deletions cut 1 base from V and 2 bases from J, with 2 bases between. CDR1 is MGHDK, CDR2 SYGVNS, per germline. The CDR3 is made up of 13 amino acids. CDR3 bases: TGTGCCAGCAGTGAATTTACTAATGAAAAACTGTTTTTT. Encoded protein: CASSEFTNEKLFF.

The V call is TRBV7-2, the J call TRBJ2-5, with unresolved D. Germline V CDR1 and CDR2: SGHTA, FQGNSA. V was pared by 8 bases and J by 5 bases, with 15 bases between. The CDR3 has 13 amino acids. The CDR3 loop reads CASSPGTWETQYF. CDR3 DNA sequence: TGTGCCAGCTCCCCAGGCACCTGGGAGACCCAGTACTTC.

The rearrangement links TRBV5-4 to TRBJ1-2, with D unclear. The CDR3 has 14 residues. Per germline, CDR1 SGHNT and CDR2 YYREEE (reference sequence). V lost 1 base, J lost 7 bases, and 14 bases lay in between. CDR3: CASSLNSDSTGYTF. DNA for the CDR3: TGTGCCAGCAGCTTGAACAGTGACTCAACTGGCTACACCTTC.

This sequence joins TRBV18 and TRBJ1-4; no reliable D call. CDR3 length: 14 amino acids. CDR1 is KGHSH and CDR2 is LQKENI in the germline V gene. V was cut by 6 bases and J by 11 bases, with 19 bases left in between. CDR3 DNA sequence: TGTGCCAGCTCCGATGGAGAGTTCCGGAGGAAACTGTTTTTT. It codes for CASSDGEFRRKLFF.

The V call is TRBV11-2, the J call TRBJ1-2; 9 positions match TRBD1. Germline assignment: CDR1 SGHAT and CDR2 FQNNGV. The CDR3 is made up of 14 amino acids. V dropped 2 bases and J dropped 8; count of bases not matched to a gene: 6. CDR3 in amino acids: CASSLLRQGGGYTF. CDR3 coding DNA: TGTGCCAGCAGCTTATTGAGACAGGGGGGAGGCTACACCTTC. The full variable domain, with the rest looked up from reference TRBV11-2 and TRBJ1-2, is EAGVAQSPRYKIIEKRQSVAFWCNPISGHATLYWYQQILGQGPKLLIQFQNNGVVDDSQLPKDRFSAERLKGVDSTLKIQPAKLEDSAVYLCASSLLRQGGGYTFGSGTRLTVV.

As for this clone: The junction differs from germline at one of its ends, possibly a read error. CDR3 DNA sequence: TGTGCCAGCAACGTAGGGACTAGCGGGAGTGAGCAGTTCTTC. Amino acids: CASNVGTSGSEQFF. The gene calls are TRBV9 and TRBJ2-1, with 14 nucleotides matching TRBD2. The CDR3 has 14 residues. Germline CDR1 is SGDLS and CDR2 is YYNGEE.

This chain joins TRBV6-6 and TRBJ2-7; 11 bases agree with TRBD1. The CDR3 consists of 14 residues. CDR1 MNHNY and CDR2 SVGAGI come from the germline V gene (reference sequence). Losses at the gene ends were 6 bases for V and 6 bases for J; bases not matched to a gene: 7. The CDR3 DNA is TGTGCCAGCAGCCACCCGGGACAGGGGGTCGAGCAGTACTTC. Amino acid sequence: CASSHPGQGVEQYF.

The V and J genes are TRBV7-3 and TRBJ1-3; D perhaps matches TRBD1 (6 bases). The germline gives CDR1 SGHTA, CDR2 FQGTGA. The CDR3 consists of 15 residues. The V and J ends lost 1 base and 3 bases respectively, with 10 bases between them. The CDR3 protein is CASSLRGAYGNTIYF. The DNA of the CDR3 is TGTGCCAGCAGCTTAAGGGGGGCGTATGGAAACACCATATATTTT.

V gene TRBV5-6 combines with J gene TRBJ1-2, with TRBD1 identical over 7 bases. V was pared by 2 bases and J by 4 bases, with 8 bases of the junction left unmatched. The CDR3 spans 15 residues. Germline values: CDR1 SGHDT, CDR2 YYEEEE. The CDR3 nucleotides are TGTGCCAGCAGCTTCCAGGACAGGACGACCTATGGCTACACCTTC. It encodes CASSFQDRTTYGYTF.

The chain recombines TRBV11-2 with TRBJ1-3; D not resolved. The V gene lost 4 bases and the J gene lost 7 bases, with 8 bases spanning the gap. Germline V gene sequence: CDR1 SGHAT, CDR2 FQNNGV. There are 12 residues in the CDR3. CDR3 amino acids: CASSSSLNTIYF. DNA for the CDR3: TGTGCCAGCAGCTCCTCCCTGAACACCATATATTTT.

CDR3 in DNA: TGTGCCAGCAGCCAAGATCAGGCGGATGCAACTAATGAAAAACTGTTTTTT. Translation gives CASSQDQADATNEKLFF. The chain employs TRBV4-2 and TRBJ1-4; D remains unclear. The CDR3 is 17 amino acids. Germline V gene data show CDR1 as LGHNA and CDR2 as YNFKEQ. Trimming removed 0 bases at V and 0 bases at J, with 11 bases between.

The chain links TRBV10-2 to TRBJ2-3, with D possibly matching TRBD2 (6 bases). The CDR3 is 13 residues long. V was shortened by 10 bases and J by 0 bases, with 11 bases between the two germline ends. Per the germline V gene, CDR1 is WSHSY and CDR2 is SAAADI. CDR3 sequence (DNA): TGCGCCATGGAGGGCGGGAGCACAGATACGCAGTATTTT. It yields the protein CAMEGGSTDTQYF.

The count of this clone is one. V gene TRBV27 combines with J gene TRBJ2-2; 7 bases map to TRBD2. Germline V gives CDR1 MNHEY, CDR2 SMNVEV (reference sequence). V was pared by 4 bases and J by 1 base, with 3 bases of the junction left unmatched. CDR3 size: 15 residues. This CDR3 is CASSWGGGNTGELFF. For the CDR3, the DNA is TGTGCCAGCAGTTGGGGGGGAGGGAACACCGGGGAGCTGTTTTTT.

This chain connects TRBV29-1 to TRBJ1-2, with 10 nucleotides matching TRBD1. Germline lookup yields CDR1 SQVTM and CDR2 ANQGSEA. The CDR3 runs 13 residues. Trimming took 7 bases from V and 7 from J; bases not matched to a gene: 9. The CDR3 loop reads CSAPGQGNPGYTF. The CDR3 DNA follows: TGCAGCGCCCCGGGACAGGGGAATCCTGGCTACACCTTC.

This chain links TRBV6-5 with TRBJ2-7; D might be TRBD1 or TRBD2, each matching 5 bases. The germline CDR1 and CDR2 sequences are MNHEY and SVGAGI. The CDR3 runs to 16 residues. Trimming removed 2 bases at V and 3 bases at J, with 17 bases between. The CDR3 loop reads CASSYGSGRDGYEQYF. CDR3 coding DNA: TGTGCCAGCAGTTACGGTTCGGGCAGGGACGGCTACGAGCAGTACTTC.

DNA of the CDR3: TGTGCCAGCTCCCCCAACGGGCCTAGCGGAACAGATACGCAGTATTTT. Translated: CASSPNGPSGTDTQYF. The chain uses TRBV18 and TRBJ2-3; 7 bases align to TRBD2. The CDR3 is 16 residues long. V was clipped by 6 bases and J by 3 bases; unmatched bases: 12. Germline values: CDR1 KGHSH, CDR2 LQKENI. The full variable domain, completed using reference TRBV18 and TRBJ2-3, is NAGVMQNPRHLVRRRGQEARLRCSPMKGHSHVYWYRQLPEEGLKFMVYLQKENIIDESGMPKERFSAEFPKEGPSILRIQQVVRGDSAAYFCASSPNGPSGTDTQYFGPGTRLTVL.

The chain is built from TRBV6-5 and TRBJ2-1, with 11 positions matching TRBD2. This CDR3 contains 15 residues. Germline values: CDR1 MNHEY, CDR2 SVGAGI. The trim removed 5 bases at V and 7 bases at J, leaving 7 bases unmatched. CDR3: CASSLRASGRNEQFF. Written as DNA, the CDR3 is TGTGCCAGCAGTCTCCGGGCTAGCGGGAGGAATGAGCAGTTCTTC.

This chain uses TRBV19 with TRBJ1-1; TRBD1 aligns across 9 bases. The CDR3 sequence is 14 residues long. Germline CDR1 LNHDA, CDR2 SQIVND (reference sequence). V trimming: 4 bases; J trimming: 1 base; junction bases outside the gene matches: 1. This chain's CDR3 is CASSRGQGNTEAFF. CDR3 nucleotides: TGTGCCAGTAGTAGGGGACAGGGGAACACTGAAGCTTTCTTT.

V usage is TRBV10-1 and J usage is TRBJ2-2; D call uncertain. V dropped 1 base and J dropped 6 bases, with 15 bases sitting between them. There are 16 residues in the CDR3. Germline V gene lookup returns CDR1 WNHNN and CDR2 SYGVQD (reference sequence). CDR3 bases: TGCGCCAGCAGTGAGTTGCTAGGCTTCTTGTCCGGGGAGCTGTTTTTT. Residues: CASSELLGFLSGELFF.

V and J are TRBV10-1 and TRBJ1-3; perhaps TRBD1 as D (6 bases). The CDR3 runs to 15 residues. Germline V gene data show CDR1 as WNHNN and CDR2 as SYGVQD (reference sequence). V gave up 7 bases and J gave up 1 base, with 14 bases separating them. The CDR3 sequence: CASNKGQLSGNTIYF. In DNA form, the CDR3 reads TGCGCCAGCAACAAAGGACAGTTATCTGGAAACACCATATATTTT.

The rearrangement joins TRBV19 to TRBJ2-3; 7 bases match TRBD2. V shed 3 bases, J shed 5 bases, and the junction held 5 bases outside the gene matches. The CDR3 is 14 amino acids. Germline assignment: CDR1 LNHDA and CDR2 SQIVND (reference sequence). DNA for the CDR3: TGTGCCAGTAGTATGGCGGGGGTGGTAGATACGCAGTATTTT. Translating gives CASSMAGVVDTQYF.